The entry below describes one TCR beta chain. Deletions cut 2 bases from V and 7 bases from J, with 17 bases between. The CDR3 extends over 15 amino acids. From germline, CDR1 is MNHEY and CDR2 SVGAGI. Clones were sequenced by immunoSEQ multiplex PCR, and TCRdb holds only the in-frame ones, with some missing. The sample lists some 400,000 clones; 95% were seen once. This specimen comes from a study of shared T cell receptors in the human thymus. The V and J genes are TRBV6-5 and TRBJ2-5; possibly TRBD2 for D (6 bases). The specimen was thymocytes. This sequence originates from a human donor. The CDR3 loop reads CASSYGVAAMGTQYF. The CDR3 nucleotides are TGTGCCAGCAGTTACGGTGTAGCGGCGATGGGGACCCAGTACTTC.